Below, 9 T cell receptor beta chains from the same sample are listed, as sequenced in a study of immune cell composition in non-small cell lung cancer. Generated by immunoSEQ multiplex PCR, the TCRdb table keeps only in-frame clones and is missing some. The sample holds over 4,500 clones, 60% to 85% seen once. Sequencing was performed on lung tumor tissue. Every receptor here comes from a human donor with non-small cell lung cancer.

The chain couples TRBV13 to TRBJ1-3, with a weak D call TRBD1 (5 bases). V was trimmed by 3 bases and J by 0 bases, leaving 9 bases between them. Germline lookup yields CDR1 PRHDT and CDR2 FYEKMQ (reference sequence). The CDR3 sequence is 15 residues long. This CDR3 reads CASSLSGNSGNTIYF. The CDR3 nucleotides are TGTGCCAGCAGCTTGTCAGGGAACTCTGGAAACACCATATATTTT. Complete variable domain (other parts from reference TRBV13 and TRBJ1-3): AAGVIQSPRHLIKEKRETATLKCYPIPRHDTVYWYQQGPGQDPQFLISFYEKMQSDKGSIPDRFSAQQFSDYHSELNMSSLELGDSALYFCASSLSGNSGNTIYFGEGSWLTVV.

This chain joins TRBV5-4 and TRBJ1-1, with unresolved D. This CDR3 region has 15 residues. Trimming pared 0 bases from V and 1 base from J, leaving 10 bases between. Germline V gene data show CDR1 as SGHNT and CDR2 as YYREEE (reference sequence). The CDR3 DNA reads as TGTGCCAGCAGCTTGGTCGAGAATACGAACACTGAAGCTTTCTTT. This codes for CASSLVENTNTEAFF.

This chain joins TRBV30 and TRBJ2-2; 8 bases map to TRBD1. With 3 bases clipped from V and 5 bases from J, the junction kept 2 bases outside the gene matches. This CDR3 spans 13 amino acids. Germline V gene data show CDR1 as GTSNPN and CDR2 as SVGIG (reference sequence). Here the CDR3 DNA reads TGTGCCTGGAGCCGACAGGGGACCGGGGAGCTGTTTTTT. It specifies CAWSRQGTGELFF. The full variable domain, completed using reference TRBV30 and TRBJ2-2, is SQTIHQWPATLVQPVGSPLSLECTVEGTSNPNLYWYRQAAGRGLQLLFYSVGIGQISSEVPQNLSASRPQDRQFILSSKKLLLSDSGFYLCAWSRQGTGELFFGEGSRLTVL.

The rearrangement uses TRBV4-2 and TRBJ2-7, with D unresolved. The CDR3 has 14 amino acids. In germline, CDR1 is LGHNA, CDR2 YNFKEQ. Trimming took 0 bases from V and 0 from J, leaving 6 bases between them. The CDR3 bases are TGTGCCAGCAGCCAAGATTGGAGCTCCTACGAGCAGTACTTC. Translated: CASSQDWSSYEQYF.

The chain links TRBV30 to TRBJ2-2; 11 bases align to TRBD2. The CDR3 length is 17 residues. CDR1 is GTSNPN and CDR2 is SVGIG in the germline V gene (reference sequence). With 0 bases clipped from V and 5 bases from J, the junction kept 8 bases outside the gene matches. CDR3 sequence: CAWSVMWLAGGTGELFF. The CDR3 region has the DNA TGTGCCTGGAGTGTAATGTGGCTAGCGGGAGGAACCGGGGAGCTGTTTTTT.

The rearrangement joins TRBV11-2 to TRBJ2-1; 10 nucleotides align to TRBD1. The CDR3 is 14 amino acids. Trimming removed 7 bases from V and 6 bases from J; junction bases left unmatched: 6. Germline CDR1 is SGHAT and CDR2 is FQNNGV. CDR3 region: CASTRQGAVNEQFF. The CDR3 nucleotides read TGTGCCAGCACCAGACAGGGGGCTGTCAATGAGCAGTTCTTC.

The genes are TRBV6-5 and TRBJ1-2; tentative D call: TRBD1 (6 bases). The CDR3 spans 11 residues. Germline CDR1 and CDR2: MNHEY and SVGAGI. Deletions cut 6 bases from V and 8 bases from J, with 10 bases between. The CDR3 loop reads CASSNRDGYTF. CDR3 in DNA: TGTGCCAGCAGCAACAGGGACGGCTACACCTTC.

This clone turned up a few times. The chain employs TRBV20-1 and TRBJ2-3; no clear D gene. Per the germline V gene, CDR1 is DFQATT and CDR2 is SNEGSKA (reference sequence). V was clipped by 3 bases and J by 6 bases, with 4 bases between them. The CDR3 is 10 residues long. DNA of the CDR3: TGCAGTGCTAGGACTGATACGCAGTATTTT. Its protein product is CSARTDTQYF.

This sequence joins TRBV11-2 and TRBJ2-7; D is unclear. V shed 3 bases and J shed 3 bases, with 6 bases lying between them. CDR3 size: 12 residues. Germline values: CDR1 SGHAT, CDR2 FQNNGV. Written as DNA, the CDR3 is TGTGCCAGCAGCTTCGGCGGCTACGAGCAGTACTTC. Translating it yields CASSFGGYEQYF.